The T cell receptor (beta chain) described here comes from a study of cytomegalovirus exposure and HLA in healthy donors. As for this clone: Its antigen is undetermined.

Study results and caveats: Association of a missense DCLRE1C variant with TCR beta V- and J-gene trimming was reported in a later analysis. Later analysis suggested most CMV-associated TCR beta chains were HLA-restricted. Across donors, sequencing depth was assumed by presence/absence analyses to be roughly uniform.

PCR amplification relied on 60 Vbeta primers (plus 13 Jbeta primers). In the original analysis: Later work found 74 million or so unique TCR beta chains, with 10 million to 14 million shared. Sequenced by immunoSEQ multiplex PCR; TCRdb stores in-frame clones only, minus some. V, J and clone size are those of that table, while D and trimming were read from the DNA. The table lists about 170,000 clones, approximately 76% of them singletons. This clonotype originated in a female donor in good health and CMV-seronegative. The specimen sequenced was PBMCs.

CDR3 sequence reads: CASSQGGVGNQPQHF. The CDR3 nucleotides read TGCGCCAGCAGCCAGGGAGGGGTGGGCAATCAGCCCCAGCATTTT. The chain carries TRBV4-1 and TRBJ1-5, with a tentative D call TRBD1 (5 bases). The germline V gene encodes CDR1 MGHRA and CDR2 YSYEKL. Trimming removed 3 bases at V and 2 bases at J, with 11 bases between. The CDR3 sequence is 15 residues long.